Below, one T cell receptor beta chain is given with its context. Its cognate antigen is unknown. Each CDR3 protein gets one entry after TCRdb re-called the reads with MiXCR. Here the sample spans approximately 130,000 distinct CDR3 sequences, roughly 8.2% being singletons. The data were obtained in a study of T cell repertoires in cytomegalovirus infection. For the study at large: Matching HLA type, along with CMV infection, was indicated by public TCR beta signatures.

Findings and limits, study-wide: The ex vivo response was dominated by HLA-C-restricted CMV-specific TCR beta clonotypes. Cumulative public TCR beta family frequency identified carriers of CMV plus the relevant HLA.

V shed 5 bases and J shed 8 bases, with 19 bases lying between them. Germline V gene data show CDR1 as DFQATT and CDR2 as SNEGSKA (reference sequence). This CDR3 has 14 amino acids. The TCR sequence derives from a human donor in good health (CMV status not recorded). Some clones in this sample may be carry-over from other donors' samples. The rearrangement links TRBV20-1 to TRBJ2-1; maybe TRBD2 (6 bases). The source material was PBMCs. CDR3 bases: TGCAGTGCTCTAAAGATGTGGGGGGTACATGAGCAGTTCTTC. Residues: CSALKMWGVHEQFF.